This T cell receptor (beta chain) is drawn from a study of cytomegalovirus exposure and HLA in healthy donors. Looking at the study overall: The 90 to 150 validation repertoires used a platform that matched the one used for the 600 to 750 first-cohort repertoires, as a later analysis reported.

Libraries were prepared by immunoSEQ multiplex PCR; TCRdb keeps only in-frame clonotypes and omits some of them. This sample carries about 66,000 clones, nearly 98% of them seen once, and the ten largest clones take around 1.6%. Germline CDR1 is SGHNT and CDR2 is YYREEE (reference sequence). The CDR3 covers 15 residues. V lost 4 bases, J lost 0 bases, and 6 bases stayed unmatched. Remarks on this clone: Its antigen remains unidentified.

Overall study results and limits: It was confirmed in vitro that three of the CMV-associated chains were specific for CMV antigens. The listing of roughly 160 TCR beta chains classed them as cytomegalovirus-associated. Reportedly, cytomegalovirus status was diagnosed with high sensitivity and specificity.

The chain uses TRBV5-4 and TRBJ1-1, with 7 nucleotides matching TRBD1. This TCR was sampled from a woman aged 18-29 years in good health and CMV-seropositive. The source material was PBMCs. The CDR3 DNA sequence: TGTGCCAGCAGCGTCCGGGACAGACTGAACACTGAAGCTTTCTTT. Its protein product is CASSVRDRLNTEAFF. Full variable domain (remainder filled in from reference TRBV5-4 and TRBJ1-1): ETGVTQSPTHLIKTRGQQVTLRCSSQSGHNTVSWYQQALGQGPQFIFQYYREEENGRGNFPPRFSGLQFPNYSSELNVNALELDDSALYLCASSVRDRLNTEAFFGQGTRLTVV.